A single T cell receptor beta chain is shown here with its context. Its antigen is unknown. There are no base qualities to consult, and no much larger clone falls within one base. The sample contains more than one DNA sequence encoding this CDR3. The High Capacity cDNA Reverse Transcription Kit was used to reverse transcribe all of the isolated RNA, meaning that expressed TCRB transcripts were what got sequenced. Naive, central memory and regulatory T cell samples underwent deep immunoSEQ sequencing, averaging about 3.57 million total reads per sample. After sorted cells were lysed in RLT buffer, RNA was extracted with DNase-treated RNeasy Micro or Mini kits, with the choice depending on cell number. To prevent cross-contamination, every cell subset was processed on its own, while patient and healthy donor samples were processed together. Using the immunoSEQ multiplex PCR, TCRB sequences were amplified from cDNA into 87-bp fragments spanning the CDR3 region. The amplicons were sequenced using the Illumina HiSeq platform. On the study's bioinformatics: PCR bias was corrected computationally using synthetic template baselines, and reads within Hamming distance 2 were collapsed, with unmergeable singletons discarded. Reads were aligned against IMGT to assign V, D and J genes, CDR3 length and insertions or deletions at six rearrangement sites. Within each subset, clonotype counts were normalized to the number of sorted cells before true diversity and Gini coefficients were calculated with the tcR R package. The overlap coefficient, calculated on TCRB nucleotide sequences, was used to quantify repertoire sharing. Held by TCRdb, this immuneACCESS table contains in-frame sequences only and omits some clones. Under half of the omission traces to an unresolved V gene where checked; the cause of the rest is unknown. V and J calls and clone size follow that table, whereas D and trimming were derived from the DNA. The table for this sample lists about 150,000 clones; roughly 10% of them were counted only once. Approximately 0.7% of the sample is in the top ten clones.

Each donor gave one peripheral blood draw, roughly 110 mL on average, collected into heparinised tubes. Using a panel that included CD45RO, CCR7, CD25, CD127, CD95 and CD27, naive, central memory, regulatory and stem cell-like memory CD4+ T cells were sorted on a BD FACSAria II. Every sorted population had a purity above 95%. PBMCs were separated immediately by Lymphoprep density gradient centrifugation and were stained directly, without being cultured. Samples were stained and sorted in pairs, with one healthy donor and one patient per experiment, so that batch effects were minimized. The data originate from a study of beta chain features in type 1 diabetes (dated by TCRdb to between 2017 and 2018). About the study as a whole: Mean age, gender distribution, total cell number and subset yield did not differ between patients and healthy donors. Across all samples, approximately 100 million sorted cells were examined, and cell number per subset correlated strongly with RNA yield. In the study, TCRB repertoires of sorted circulating CD4+ T cell subsets from recently diagnosed type 1 diabetes patients were compared with those of matched healthy donors. Regulatory and stem cell-like memory subsets were isolated from only 8 patients and roughly eight healthy donors, whereas naive and central memory subsets came from all 30 or so donors. Study-level results and caveats: Because cDNA rather than genomic DNA was sequenced, highly expressing activated cells could have been over-represented, although no difference in activation and CD3 levels was found between groups. Patients with type 1 diabetes made fewer insertions and deleted more nucleotides at VDJ recombination sites, implying thymic rearrangement abnormalities. In all four CD4+ subsets, TCRB CDR3 length was moderately but significantly shorter in type 1 diabetes patients. HLA sub-analyses involved small numbers of individuals, so any influence of HLA type on TCRB rearrangement remained unresolved. PCR might favor shorter templates, but patient and control samples were amplified and corrected together, so any skew would affect both groups equally. Naive, central memory and regulatory TCRB repertoires appeared to be more alike among patients than among healthy donors.

Based on the germline V gene, the CDR1 and CDR2 sequences are SGHRS and YFSETQ. The CDR3, cysteine through phenylalanine, is 15 amino acids long. Just CDR3 DNA is preserved here, 45 bases in frame from base 1. After removal of 3 bases from V and 3 bases from J, the junction retains 1 base not matched to a gene. The rearrangement joined TRBV5-1 to TRBJ2-2; TRBD2 matches 11 bases in the middle. The sequencing input was central memory CD4+ T cells from blood. This clonotype was obtained from a woman aged 30 to 39 with type 1 diabetes. In nucleotide form, the sequence is TGCGCCAGCAGCTCGGGACTAGCGGACACCGGGGAGCTGTTTTTT. Its protein is CASSSGLADTGELFF.